The 6 T cell receptor beta chains presented below share a single source sample, sequenced in a study of shared clonotypes between healthy human individuals. Generated by immunoSEQ multiplex PCR, the TCRdb table keeps only in-frame clones and is missing some. The table includes under 850,000 clones, approximately 92% detected once. CD45RO-negative cells were positively selected for CCR7, leaving out terminally differentiated effector memory CD45RA+ cells. Sequencing was carried out using naive CD8+ T cells sorted from blood. The receptors shown here come from a man aged 30 to 39 in good health.

The chain links TRBV5-4 to TRBJ2-7, with TRBD2 matching over 14 bases. The CDR3 covers 18 residues. Per the germline V gene, CDR1 is SGHNT and CDR2 is YYREEE (reference sequence). The V segment lost 0 bases and the J segment 5 bases; nucleotides outside the gene matches: 10. This CDR3 is CASSLAATSGRGRDEQYF. In DNA form, the CDR3 reads TGTGCCAGCAGCTTGGCCGCGACTAGCGGGAGGGGGCGGGACGAGCAGTACTTC.

This clone came up once. V is TRBV7-9 and J is TRBJ2-5, with a tentative D call TRBD2 (5 bases). From germline, CDR1 is SEHNR and CDR2 FQNEAQ (reference sequence). V was pared by 1 base and J by 4 bases, with 10 bases between. The CDR3 length is 14 residues. The CDR3 sequence: CASSLGVGGETQYF. CDR3 bases: TGTGCCAGCAGCTTAGGGGTAGGAGGAGAGACCCAGTACTTC.

This chain links TRBV11-2 with TRBJ1-5; 8 bases are a match to TRBD1. Germline CDR1 SGHAT, CDR2 FQNNGV. V shed 6 bases and J 3 bases; nucleotides not matched to a gene: 7. The CDR3 consists of 15 residues. The CDR3 DNA reads as TGTGCCAGCAGTCAAACAGGGGGTGTCAATCAGCCCCAGCATTTT. Translating gives CASSQTGGVNQPQHF.

The chain employs TRBV11-3 and TRBJ2-2; D is ambiguous. The CDR3 totals 13 residues. Germline values: CDR1 SGHNT, CDR2 YENEEA. V lost 6 bases and J 4 bases, leaving 9 bases between the germline ends. The CDR3: CASRPTPTGELFF. The CDR3 DNA reads TGTGCCAGCAGGCCCACCCCCACCGGGGAGCTGTTTTTT. The entire variable domain, with the rest obtained from reference TRBV11-3 and TRBJ2-2, is as follows: EAGVVQSPRYKIIEKKQPVAFWCNPISGHNTLYWYLQNLGQGPELLIRYENEEAVDDSQLPKDRFSAERLKGVDSTLKIQPAELGDSAVYLCASRPTPTGELFFGEGSRLTVL.

This sequence joins TRBV7-9 and TRBJ2-1, with 9 bases matching TRBD2. The junction had 7 bases not matched to a gene; V was cut back by 4 bases and J by 6 bases. The CDR3 has 15 amino acids. The V gene's germline CDR1 is SEHNR and CDR2 FQNEAQ (reference sequence). CDR3 nucleotide sequence: TGTGCCAGCAGCTCAGAGCGGGAGGTTCTCAATGAGCAGTTCTTC. Amino acids: CASSSEREVLNEQFF.

This rearrangement joins TRBV21-1 to TRBJ2-3. TRBV21-1 is assigned pseudogene status. CDR3 length: 13 residues. CDR3 in amino acids: CASCLGGRDTQYF. CDR3 DNA: TGTGCCAGCTGCCTAGGCGGACGAGATACGCAGTATTTT.